Sequencing of this T cell receptor beta chain was carried out in a study of Graves' ophthalmopathy and Graves' hyperthyroidism. Whole-study findings and limits: As the model predicted ophthalmopathy progression, it achieved a sensitivity of 55% to 71% and a specificity of approximately 72%.

Germline assignment: CDR1 MNHNS and CDR2 SASEGT. Trimming took 6 bases from V and 0 from J; bases not matched to a gene: 3. This CDR3 is 14 amino acids long. In the case of this clonotype: No antigen is known for it.

Amplification targeted the TCR beta CDR3 regions, with RNA transcripts as the source material. RT-PCR was first run with HTBI primers, then multiplex PCR in a second round. TCRdb reprocessed the multiplex PCR reads via MiXCR and lists one record per CDR3 protein. The sample shows about 420,000 distinct CDR3 sequences, about 21% of them seen only once. A diagnosis was made from clinical symptoms together with serum thyroxine, TRAb, thyroid ultrasound and orbital computed tomography. What was sequenced was peripheral blood. This rearrangement joins TRBV6-1 to TRBJ1-1, with 8 bases matching TRBD1. The receptor was isolated from a woman under 30 with stable Graves' hyperthyroidism. CDR3 residues: CASRGGQVNTEAFF. For the CDR3, the DNA is TGTGCCAGCAGGGGGGGACAGGTGAACACTGAAGCTTTCTTT.